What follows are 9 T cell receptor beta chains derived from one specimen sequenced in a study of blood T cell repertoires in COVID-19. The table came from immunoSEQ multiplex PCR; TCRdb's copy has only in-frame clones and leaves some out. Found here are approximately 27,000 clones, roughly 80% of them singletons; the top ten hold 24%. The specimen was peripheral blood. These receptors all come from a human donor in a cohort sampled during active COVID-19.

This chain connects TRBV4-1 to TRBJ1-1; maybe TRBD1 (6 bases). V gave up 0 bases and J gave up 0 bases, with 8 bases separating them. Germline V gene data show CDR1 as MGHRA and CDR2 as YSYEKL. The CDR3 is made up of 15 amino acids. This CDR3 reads CASSQDSGVNTEAFF. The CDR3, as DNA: TGCGCCAGCAGCCAAGATTCAGGGGTGAACACTGAAGCTTTCTTT.

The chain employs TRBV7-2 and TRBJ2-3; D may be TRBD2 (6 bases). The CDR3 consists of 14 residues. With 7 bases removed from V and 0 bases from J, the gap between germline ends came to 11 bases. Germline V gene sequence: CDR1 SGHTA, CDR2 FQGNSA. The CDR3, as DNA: TGTGCCAGCACCCAGACTAGTAGCACAGATACGCAGTATTTT. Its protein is CASTQTSSTDTQYF.

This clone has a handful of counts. The CDR3 nucleotides are TGCAGCGTTGAGGGGGACAGGGGGCGAGAGACCCAGTACTTC. It translates to CSVEGDRGRETQYF. V is TRBV29-1 and J is TRBJ2-5, with 12 bases that match TRBD1. After removal of 3 bases from V and 4 bases from J, the junction contained 3 bases not matched to a gene. CDR1 SQVTM and CDR2 ANQGSEA come from the germline V gene. The length of the CDR3 is 14 residues.

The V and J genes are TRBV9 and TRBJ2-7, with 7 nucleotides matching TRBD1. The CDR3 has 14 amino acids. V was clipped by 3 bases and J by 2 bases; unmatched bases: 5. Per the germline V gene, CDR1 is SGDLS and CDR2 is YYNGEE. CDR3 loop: CASSAWDSPYEQYF. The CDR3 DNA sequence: TGTGCCAGCAGCGCCTGGGACAGCCCCTACGAGCAGTACTTC.

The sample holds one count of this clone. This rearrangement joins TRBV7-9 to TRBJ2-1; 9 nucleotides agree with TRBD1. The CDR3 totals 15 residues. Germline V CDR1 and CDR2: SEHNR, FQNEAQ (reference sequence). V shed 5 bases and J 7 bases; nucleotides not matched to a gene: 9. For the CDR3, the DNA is TGTGCCAGCAGCGGACAGGGGTGGGGAAAGAATGAGCAGTTCTTC. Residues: CASSGQGWGKNEQFF.

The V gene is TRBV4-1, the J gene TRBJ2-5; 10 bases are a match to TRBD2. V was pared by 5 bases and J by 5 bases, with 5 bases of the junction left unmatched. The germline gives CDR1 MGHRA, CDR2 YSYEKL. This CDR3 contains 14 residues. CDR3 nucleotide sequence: TGCGCCAGCAGCTCAGCGGGGGGGTGGGAGACCCAGTACTTC. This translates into CASSSAGGWETQYF.

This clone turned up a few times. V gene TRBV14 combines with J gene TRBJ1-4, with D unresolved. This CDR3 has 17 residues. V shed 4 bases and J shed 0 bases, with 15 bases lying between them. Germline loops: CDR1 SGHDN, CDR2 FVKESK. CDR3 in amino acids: CASSRDVRITTNEKLFF. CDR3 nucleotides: TGTGCCAGCAGCCGTGATGTGCGTATTACAACTAATGAAAAACTGTTTTTT.

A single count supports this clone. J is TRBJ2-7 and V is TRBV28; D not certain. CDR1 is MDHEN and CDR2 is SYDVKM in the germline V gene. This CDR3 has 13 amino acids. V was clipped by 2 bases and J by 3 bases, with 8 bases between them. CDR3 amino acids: CASSLRGGYEQYF. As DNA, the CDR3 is TGTGCCAGCAGTTTACGAGGCGGCTACGAGCAGTACTTC.

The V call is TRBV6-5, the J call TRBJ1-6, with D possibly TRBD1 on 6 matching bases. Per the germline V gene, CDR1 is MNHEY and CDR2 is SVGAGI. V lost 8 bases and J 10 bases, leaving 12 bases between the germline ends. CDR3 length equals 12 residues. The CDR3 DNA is TGTGCCAGCGAGGGACAAGGGTCACCCCTCCACTTT. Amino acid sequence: CASEGQGSPLHF.